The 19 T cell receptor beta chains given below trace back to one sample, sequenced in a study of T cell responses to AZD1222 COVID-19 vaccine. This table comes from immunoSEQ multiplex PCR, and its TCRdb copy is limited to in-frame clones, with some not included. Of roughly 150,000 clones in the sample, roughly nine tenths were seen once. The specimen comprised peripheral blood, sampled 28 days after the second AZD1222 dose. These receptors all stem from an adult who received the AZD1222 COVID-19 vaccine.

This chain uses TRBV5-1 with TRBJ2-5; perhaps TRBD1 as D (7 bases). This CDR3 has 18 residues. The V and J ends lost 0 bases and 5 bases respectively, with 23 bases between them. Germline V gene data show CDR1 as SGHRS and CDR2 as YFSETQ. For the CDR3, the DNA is TGCGCCAGCAGCTTGGTTAAGGGGGCGGGAATTCCCCAGGAGACCCAGTACTTC. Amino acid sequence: CASSLVKGAGIPQETQYF.

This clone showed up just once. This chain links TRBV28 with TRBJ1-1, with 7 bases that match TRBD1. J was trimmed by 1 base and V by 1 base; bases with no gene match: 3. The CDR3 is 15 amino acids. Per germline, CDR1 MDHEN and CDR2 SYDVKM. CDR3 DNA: TGTGCCAGCAGTTTATTCCACAGGGGGAACACTGAAGCTTTCTTT. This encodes CASSLFHRGNTEAFF. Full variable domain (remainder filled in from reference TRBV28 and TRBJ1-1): DVKVTQSSRYLVKRTGEKVFLECVQDMDHENMFWYRQDPGLGLRLIYFSYDVKMKEKGDIPEGYSVSREKKERFSLILESASTNQTSMYLCASSLFHRGNTEAFFGQGTRLTVV.

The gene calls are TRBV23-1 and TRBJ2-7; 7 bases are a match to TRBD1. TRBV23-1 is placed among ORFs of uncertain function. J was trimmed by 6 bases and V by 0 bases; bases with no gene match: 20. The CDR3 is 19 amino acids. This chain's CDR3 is CASSQSLPRQGVRFCEQYF. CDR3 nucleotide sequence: TGCGCCAGCAGTCAATCATTGCCGAGACAGGGTGTTCGTTTTTGCGAGCAGTACTTC.

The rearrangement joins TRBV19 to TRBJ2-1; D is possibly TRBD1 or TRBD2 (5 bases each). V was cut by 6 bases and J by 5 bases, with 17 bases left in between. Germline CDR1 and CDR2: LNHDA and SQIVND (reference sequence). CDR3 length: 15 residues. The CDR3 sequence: CASRNPGTGNNEQFF. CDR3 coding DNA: TGTGCCAGTAGGAATCCCGGGACCGGGAACAATGAGCAGTTCTTC. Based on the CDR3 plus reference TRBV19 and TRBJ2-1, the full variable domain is DGGITQSPKYLFRKEGQNVTLSCEQNLNHDAMYWYRQDPGQGLRLIYYSQIVNDFQKGDIAEGYSVSREKKESFPLTVTSAQKNPTAFYLCASRNPGTGNNEQFFGPGTRLTVL.

CDR3 protein: CASSLLGYGDQPQHF. The CDR3, as DNA: TGTGCCAGCAGTTTGTTAGGGTACGGGGATCAGCCCCAGCATTTT. This chain uses TRBV28 with TRBJ1-5; D is unclear. This CDR3 has 15 amino acids. The V end was cut by 3 bases, the J end by 5 bases, with 14 bases between. Germline V lookup: CDR1 MDHEN, CDR2 SYDVKM.

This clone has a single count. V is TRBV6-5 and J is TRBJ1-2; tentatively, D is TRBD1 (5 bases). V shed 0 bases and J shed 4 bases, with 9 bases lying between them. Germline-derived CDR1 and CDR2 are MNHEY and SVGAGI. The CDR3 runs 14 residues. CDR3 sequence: CASSYSYGTYGYTF. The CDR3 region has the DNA TGTGCCAGCAGTTACTCGTACGGGACCTATGGCTACACCTTC.

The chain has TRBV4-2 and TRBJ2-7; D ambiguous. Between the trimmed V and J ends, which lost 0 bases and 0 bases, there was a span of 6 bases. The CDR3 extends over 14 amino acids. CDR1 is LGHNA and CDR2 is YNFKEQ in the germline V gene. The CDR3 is CASSQEIYSYEQYF. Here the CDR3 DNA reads TGTGCCAGCAGCCAAGAAATCTACTCCTACGAGCAGTACTTC.

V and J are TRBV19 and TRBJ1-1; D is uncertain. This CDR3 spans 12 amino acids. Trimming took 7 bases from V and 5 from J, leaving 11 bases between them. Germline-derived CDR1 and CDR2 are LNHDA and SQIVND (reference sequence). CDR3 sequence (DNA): TGTGCCAGTACCGAGCGGGCGACTGAAGCTTTCTTT. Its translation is CASTERATEAFF. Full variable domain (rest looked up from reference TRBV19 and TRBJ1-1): DGGITQSPKYLFRKEGQNVTLSCEQNLNHDAMYWYRQDPGQGLRLIYYSQIVNDFQKGDIAEGYSVSREKKESFPLTVTSAQKNPTAFYLCASTERATEAFFGQGTRLTVV.

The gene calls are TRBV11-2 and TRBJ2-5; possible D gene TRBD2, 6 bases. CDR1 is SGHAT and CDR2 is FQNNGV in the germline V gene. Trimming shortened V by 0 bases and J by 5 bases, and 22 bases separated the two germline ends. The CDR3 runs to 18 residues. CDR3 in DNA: TGTGCCAGCAGCTTAGAAGGGATGGGGACTTGGATAATGGAGACCCAGTACTTC. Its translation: CASSLEGMGTWIMETQYF.

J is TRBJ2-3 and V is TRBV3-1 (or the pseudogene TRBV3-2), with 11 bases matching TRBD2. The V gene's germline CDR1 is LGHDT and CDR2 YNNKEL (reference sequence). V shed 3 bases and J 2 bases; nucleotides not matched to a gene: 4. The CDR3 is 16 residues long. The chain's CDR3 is CASSHRTSGSTDTQYF. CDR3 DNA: TGTGCCAGCAGCCACAGGACTAGCGGGTCCACAGATACGCAGTATTTT.

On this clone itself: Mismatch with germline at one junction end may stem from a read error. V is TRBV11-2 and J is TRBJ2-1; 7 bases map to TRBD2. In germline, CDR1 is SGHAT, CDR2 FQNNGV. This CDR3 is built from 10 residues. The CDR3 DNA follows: TGTGCCAGCAGCGAAGCGGGGAAGGTCTTC. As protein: CASSEAGKVF.

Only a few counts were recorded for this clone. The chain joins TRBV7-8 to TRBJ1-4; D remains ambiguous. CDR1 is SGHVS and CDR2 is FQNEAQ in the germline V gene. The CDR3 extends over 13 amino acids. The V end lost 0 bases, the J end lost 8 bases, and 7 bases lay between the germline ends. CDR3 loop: CASSLARGEKLFF. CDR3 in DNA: TGTGCCAGCAGCTTAGCGCGTGGGGAAAAACTGTTTTTT.

The CDR3: CASSAQGSSQADTQYF. CDR3 DNA: TGTGCCAGCTCAGCACAGGGATCGAGCCAGGCAGATACGCAGTATTTT. The chain employs TRBV18 and TRBJ2-3, with a weak D call TRBD1 (6 bases). The germline V gene has CDR1 KGHSH and CDR2 LQKENI. The CDR3 length is 16 residues. The V and J ends lost 5 bases and 4 bases respectively, with 19 bases between them.

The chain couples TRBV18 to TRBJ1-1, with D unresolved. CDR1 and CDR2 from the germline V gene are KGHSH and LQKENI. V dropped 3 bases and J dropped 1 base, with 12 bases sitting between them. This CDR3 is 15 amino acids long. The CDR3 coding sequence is TGTGCCAGCTCACCCCTTAAGTCGGGGAACACTGAAGCTTTCTTT. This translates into CASSPLKSGNTEAFF.

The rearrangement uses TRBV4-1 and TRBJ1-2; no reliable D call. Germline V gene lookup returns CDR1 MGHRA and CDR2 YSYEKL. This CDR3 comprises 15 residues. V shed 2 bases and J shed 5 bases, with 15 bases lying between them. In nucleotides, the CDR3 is TGCGCCAGCAGCCAACTCTACACGGTTGTGTATGGCTACACCTTC. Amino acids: CASSQLYTVVYGYTF.

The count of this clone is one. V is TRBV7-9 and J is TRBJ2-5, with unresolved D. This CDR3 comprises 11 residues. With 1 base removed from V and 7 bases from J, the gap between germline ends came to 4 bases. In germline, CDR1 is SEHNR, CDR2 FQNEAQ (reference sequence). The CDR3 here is CASSLGWTQYF. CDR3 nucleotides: TGTGCCAGCAGCTTAGGTTGGACCCAGTACTTC.

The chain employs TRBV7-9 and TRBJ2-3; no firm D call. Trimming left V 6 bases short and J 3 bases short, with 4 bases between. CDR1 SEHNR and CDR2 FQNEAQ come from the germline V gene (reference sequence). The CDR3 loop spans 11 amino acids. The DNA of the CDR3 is TGTGCCAGCAGTTCAACAGATACGCAGTATTTT. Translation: CASSSTDTQYF.

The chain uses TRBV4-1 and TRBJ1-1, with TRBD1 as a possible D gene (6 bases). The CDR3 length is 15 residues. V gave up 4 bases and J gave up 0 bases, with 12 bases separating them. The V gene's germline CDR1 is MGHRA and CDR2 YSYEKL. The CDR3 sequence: CASSRAQGMNTEAFF. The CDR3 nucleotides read TGCGCCAGCAGCCGAGCACAGGGTATGAACACTGAAGCTTTCTTT.

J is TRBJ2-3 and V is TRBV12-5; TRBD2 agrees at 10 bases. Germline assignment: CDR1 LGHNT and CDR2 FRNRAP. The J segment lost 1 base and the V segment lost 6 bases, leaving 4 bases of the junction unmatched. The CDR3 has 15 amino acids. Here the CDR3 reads CASGLAGGRTDTQYF. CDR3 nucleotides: TGTGCTAGTGGATTAGCGGGGGGCCGCACAGATACGCAGTATTTT.